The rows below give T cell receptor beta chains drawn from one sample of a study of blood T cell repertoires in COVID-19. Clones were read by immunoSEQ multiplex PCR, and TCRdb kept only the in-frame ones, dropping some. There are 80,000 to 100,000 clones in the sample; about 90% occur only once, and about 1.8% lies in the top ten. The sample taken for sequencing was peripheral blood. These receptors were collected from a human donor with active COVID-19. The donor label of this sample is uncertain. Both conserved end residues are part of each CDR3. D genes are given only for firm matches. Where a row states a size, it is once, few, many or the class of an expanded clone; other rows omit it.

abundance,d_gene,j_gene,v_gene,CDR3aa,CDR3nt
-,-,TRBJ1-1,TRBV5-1,CASSLGGRTNAEAFF,TGCGCCAGCAGCTTGGGGGGGCGGACGAACGCTGAAGCTTTCTTT
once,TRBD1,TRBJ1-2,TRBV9,CASSVEGTGDLRGYTF,TGTGCCAGCAGCGTCGAGGGTACAGGGGACCTGCGTGGCTACACCTTC
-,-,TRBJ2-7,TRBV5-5,CASTHYLSTEQYF,TGTGCCAGCACCCACTATCTTTCTACAGAGCAGTACTTC
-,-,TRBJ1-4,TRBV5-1,CASSPIVGVRLFF,TGCGCCAGCAGCCCCATAGTCGGAGTGAGACTGTTTTTT
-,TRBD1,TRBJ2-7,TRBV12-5,CASGSGGLKNEQYF,TGTGCTAGTGGATCAGGGGGCCTGAAGAACGAGCAGTACTTC
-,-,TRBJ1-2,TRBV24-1,CAKFGGVSYGYTF,TGTGCCAAGTTTGGGGGCGTTAGTTATGGCTACACCTTC
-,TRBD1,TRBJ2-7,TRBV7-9,CASSSAGTGVYEQYF,TGTGCCAGCAGCTCCGCCGGGACAGGGGTCTACGAGCAGTACTTC
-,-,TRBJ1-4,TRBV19,CASSGWGLEKLFF,TGTGCCAGTAGTGGCTGGGGACTTGAAAAACTGTTTTTT
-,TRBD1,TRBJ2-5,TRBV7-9,CASSPGQGAETQYF,TGTGCCAGCAGCCCAGGACAGGGTGCGGAGACCCAGTACTTC
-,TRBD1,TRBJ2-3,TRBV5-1,CASSFPPGQTTDTQYF,TGCGCCAGCAGCTTTCCCCCGGGACAGACCACAGATACGCAGTATTTT
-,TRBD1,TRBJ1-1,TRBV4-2,CASSRRQGTDTEAFF,TGTGCCAGCAGCCGCAGACAGGGTACTGACACTGAAGCTTTCTTT
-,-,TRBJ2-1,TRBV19,CASSPGNLGNEQFF,TGTGCCAGTAGTCCGGGGAATTTGGGCAATGAGCAGTTCTTC
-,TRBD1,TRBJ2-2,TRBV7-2,CASSLPTGGTGELFF,TGTGCCAGCAGCTTACCGACAGGGGGTACCGGGGAGCTGTTTTTT
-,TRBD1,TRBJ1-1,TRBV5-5,CASSQQGVNTEAFF,TGTGCCAGCAGCCAACAGGGGGTGAACACTGAAGCTTTCTTT
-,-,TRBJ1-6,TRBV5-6,CASSRGADLSSYNSPLHF,TGTGCCAGCAGCCGTGGGGCCGACCTAAGCTCCTATAATTCACCCCTCCACTTT
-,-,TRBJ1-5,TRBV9,CASSALGGPQHF,TGTGCCAGCAGCGCCCTGGGAGGTCCCCAGCATTTT
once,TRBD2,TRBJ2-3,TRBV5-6,CASSLAGAGGRATQYF,TGTGCCAGCAGCTTGGCCGGAGCGGGGGGGCGAGCTACGCAGTATTTT
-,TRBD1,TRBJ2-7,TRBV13,CASSPRYHRGATYEQYF,TGTGCCAGCAGCCCTAGATATCACAGGGGCGCCACCTACGAGCAGTACTTC
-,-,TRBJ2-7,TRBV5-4,CASSLARGGPREQYF,TGTGCCAGCAGCTTGGCAAGGGGCGGACCACGCGAGCAGTACTTC
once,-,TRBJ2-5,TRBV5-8,CATSIDGQKETQYF,TGTGCCACCTCAATCGACGGACAGAAAGAGACCCAGTACTTC
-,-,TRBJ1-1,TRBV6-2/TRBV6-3,CASSSDLRVGAFF,TGTGCCAGCAGTTCCGACCTCAGGGTTGGAGCTTTCTTT
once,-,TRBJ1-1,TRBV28,CASSLGLNYGFNTEAFF,TGTGCCAGCAGTTTAGGACTCAATTATGGGTTTAACACTGAAGCTTTCTTT
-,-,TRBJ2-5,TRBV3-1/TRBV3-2,CASSKLVGGPRGTQYF,TGTGCCAGCAGCAAGTTAGTCGGGGGGCCACGGGGGACCCAGTACTTC
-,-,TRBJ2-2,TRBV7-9,CASTEASGTGELFF,TGTGCCAGCACCGAGGCGTCGGGAACCGGGGAGCTGTTTTTT
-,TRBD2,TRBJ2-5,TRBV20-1,CSASGLAGVFYGETQYF,TGCAGTGCTAGTGGACTAGCGGGGGTGTTTTATGGTGAGACCCAGTACTTC
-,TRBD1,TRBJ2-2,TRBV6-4,CASSQGADTGELFF,TGTGCCAGCAGTCAGGGGGCCGACACCGGGGAGCTGTTTTTT
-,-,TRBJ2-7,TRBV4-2,CASSQLWDLRSGEQYF,TGTGCCAGCAGCCAACTGTGGGACTTGAGGTCAGGGGAGCAGTACTTC
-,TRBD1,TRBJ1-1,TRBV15,CATSRVGQGGPEAFF,TGTGCCACCAGCAGAGTGGGACAGGGGGGACCTGAAGCTTTCTTT
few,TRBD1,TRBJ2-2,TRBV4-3,CASSQDRGTGGLTGELFF,TGCGCCAGCAGCCAAGATAGGGGGACAGGGGGATTGACCGGGGAGCTGTTTTTT
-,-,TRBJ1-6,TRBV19,CASSIEGQGLDSPLHF,TGTGCCAGTAGTATTGAAGGTCAGGGTTTGGACTCACCCCTCCACTTT
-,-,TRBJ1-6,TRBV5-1,CASSPDIKYNSPLHF,TGCGCCAGCAGCCCGGACATAAAATATAATTCACCCCTCCACTTT
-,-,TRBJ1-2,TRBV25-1,CASSESRGYGYTF,TGTGCCAGCAGTGAGTCCCGGGGCTATGGCTACACCTTC
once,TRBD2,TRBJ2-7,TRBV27,CASSLLSGDSAYEQYF,TGTGCCAGCAGTTTACTAAGCGGGGACTCAGCCTACGAGCAGTACTTC
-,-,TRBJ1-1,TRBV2,CASSEGQRHTEAFF,TGTGCCAGCAGCGAAGGACAGAGGCACACTGAAGCTTTCTTT
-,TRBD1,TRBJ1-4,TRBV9,CASSPSPGQGRLLGEKLFF,TGTGCCAGCAGCCCGAGCCCGGGACAGGGAAGGTTGCTGGGTGAAAAACTGTTTTTT
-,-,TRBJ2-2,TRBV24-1,CATSDPRTKGKGGTGELFF,TGTGCCACCAGTGATCCAAGGACCAAGGGAAAAGGGGGAACCGGGGAGCTGTTTTTT
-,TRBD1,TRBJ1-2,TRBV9,CASSATDRAGGYTF,TGTGCCAGCAGCGCAACTGACAGGGCGGGGGGCTACACCTTC
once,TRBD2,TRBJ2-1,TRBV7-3,CASSPSGGGNEQFF,TGTGCCAGCAGCCCATCGGGGGGGGGCAATGAGCAGTTCTTC
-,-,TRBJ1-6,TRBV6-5,CASSWQGNSPLHF,TGTGCCAGCAGTTGGCAGGGGAACTCACCCCTCCACTTT
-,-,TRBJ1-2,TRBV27,CASTSSGTPTTF,TGTGCCAGCACTAGTAGTGGCACCCCCACGACCTTC
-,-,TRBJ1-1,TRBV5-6,CASSLERGTEAFF,TGTGCCAGCAGCTTGGAAAGAGGCACTGAAGCTTTCTTT
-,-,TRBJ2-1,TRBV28,CASSFWGQRNEQFF,TGTGCCAGCAGTTTTTGGGGACAACGCAATGAGCAGTTCTTC
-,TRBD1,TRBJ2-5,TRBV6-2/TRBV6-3,CASSYSSPGQGSFLGTQYF,TGTGCCAGCAGTTACTCCTCCCCCGGACAGGGCAGTTTTCTGGGGACCCAGTACTTC
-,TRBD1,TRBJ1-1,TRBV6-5,CASRPGGGGTEAFF,TGTGCCAGCAGACCAGGGGGCGGGGGCACTGAAGCTTTCTTT
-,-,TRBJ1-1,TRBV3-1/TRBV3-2,CASSPFTDRRDTEAFF,TGTGCCAGCAGCCCTTTCACGGACCGGAGGGACACTGAAGCTTTCTTT
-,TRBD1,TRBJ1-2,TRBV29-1,CSVEHPGQGSGYTF,TGCAGCGTTGAACACCCGGGACAGGGGTCTGGCTACACCTTC
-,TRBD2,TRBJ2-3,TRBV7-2,CASSLDGTSGTPPTDTQYF,TGTGCCAGCAGCTTAGACGGGACTAGCGGGACCCCCCCCACAGATACGCAGTATTTT
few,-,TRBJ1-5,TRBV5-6,CASSKTGDQPQHF,TGTGCCAGCAGCAAGACAGGCGATCAGCCCCAGCATTTT
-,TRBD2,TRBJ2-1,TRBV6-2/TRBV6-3,CASSLGLAGMNEQFF,TGTGCCAGCAGTCTTGGACTAGCGGGGATGAATGAGCAGTTCTTC
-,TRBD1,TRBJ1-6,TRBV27,CASSWIPRQGNSPLHF,TGTGCCAGCAGTTGGATTCCCAGACAGGGGAATTCACCCCTCCACTTT
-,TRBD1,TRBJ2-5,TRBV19,CASSKDREEETQYF,TGTGCCAGTAGTAAGGACAGGGAGGAAGAGACCCAGTACTTC
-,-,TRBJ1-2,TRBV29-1,CSVARPPGYTF,TGCAGCGTTGCCAGGCCACCTGGCTACACCTTC
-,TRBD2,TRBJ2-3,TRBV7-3,CASSLTSGRTDTQYF,TGTGCCAGCAGCCTGACTAGCGGACGCACAGATACGCAGTATTTT
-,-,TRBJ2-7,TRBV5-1,CASRRSPSSYEQYF,TGCGCCAGCAGGAGGTCGCCAAGCTCCTACGAGCAGTACTTC
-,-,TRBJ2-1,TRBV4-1,CASSQGAWREAYNEQFF,TGCGCCAGCAGCCAAGGGGCCTGGAGGGAGGCCTACAATGAGCAGTTCTTC
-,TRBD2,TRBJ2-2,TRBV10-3,CATKPSGADTGELFF,TGTGCCACGAAGCCTAGCGGGGCAGACACCGGGGAGCTGTTTTTT
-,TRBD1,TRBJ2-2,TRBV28,CASSSRDRVTGELFF,TGTGCCAGCAGTTCCCGGGACAGGGTCACCGGGGAGCTGTTTTTT
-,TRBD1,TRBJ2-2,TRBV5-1,CASRRDRTNTGELFF,TGCGCCAGCAGGAGGGACAGGACTAACACCGGGGAGCTGTTTTTT
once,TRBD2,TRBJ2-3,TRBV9,CASSVRLGLAETDTQYF,TGTGCCAGCAGCGTGAGGTTGGGACTAGCGGAGACGGATACGCAGTATTTT